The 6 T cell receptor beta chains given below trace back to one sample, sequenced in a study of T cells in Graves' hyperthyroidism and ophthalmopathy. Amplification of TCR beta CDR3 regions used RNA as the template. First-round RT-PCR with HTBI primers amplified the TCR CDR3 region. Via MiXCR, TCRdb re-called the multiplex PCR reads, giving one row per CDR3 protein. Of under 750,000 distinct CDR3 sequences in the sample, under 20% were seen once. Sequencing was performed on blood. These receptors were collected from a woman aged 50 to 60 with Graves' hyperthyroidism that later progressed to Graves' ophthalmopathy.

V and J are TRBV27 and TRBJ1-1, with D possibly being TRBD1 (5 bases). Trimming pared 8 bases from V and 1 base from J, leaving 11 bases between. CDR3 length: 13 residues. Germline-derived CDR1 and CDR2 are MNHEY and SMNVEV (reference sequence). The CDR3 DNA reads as TGTGCCAGCCGGGACGGAGGGAACACTGAAGCTTTCTTT. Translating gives CASRDGGNTEAFF.

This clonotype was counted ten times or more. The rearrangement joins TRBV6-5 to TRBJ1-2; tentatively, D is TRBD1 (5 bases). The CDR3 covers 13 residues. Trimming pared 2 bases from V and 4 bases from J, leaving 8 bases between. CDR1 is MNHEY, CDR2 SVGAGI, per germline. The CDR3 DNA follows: TGTGCCAGCAGTTACGGGACGGTCTATGGCTACACCTTC. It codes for CASSYGTVYGYTF.

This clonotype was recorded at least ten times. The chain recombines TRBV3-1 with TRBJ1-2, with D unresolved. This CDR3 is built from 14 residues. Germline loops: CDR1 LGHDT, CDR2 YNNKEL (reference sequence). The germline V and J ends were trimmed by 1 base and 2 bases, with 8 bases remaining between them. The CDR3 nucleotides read TGTGCCAGCAGCCAAGCATCTCACAACTATGGCTACACCTTC. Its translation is CASSQASHNYGYTF.

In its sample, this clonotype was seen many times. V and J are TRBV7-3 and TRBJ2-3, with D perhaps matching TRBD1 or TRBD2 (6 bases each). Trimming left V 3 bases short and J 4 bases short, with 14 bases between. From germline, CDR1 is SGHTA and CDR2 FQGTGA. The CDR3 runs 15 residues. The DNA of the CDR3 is TGTGCCAGCAGCTTTTCTCCCGGGGGCTCAGATACGCAGTATTTT. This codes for CASSFSPGGSDTQYF.

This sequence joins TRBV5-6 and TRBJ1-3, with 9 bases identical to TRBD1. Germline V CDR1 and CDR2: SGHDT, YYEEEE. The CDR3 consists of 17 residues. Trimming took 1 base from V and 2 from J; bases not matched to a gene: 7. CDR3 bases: TGTGCCAGCAGCTTGTTGCCGGACAGGGGTACTGGAAACACCATATATTTT. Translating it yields CASSLLPDRGTGNTIYF.

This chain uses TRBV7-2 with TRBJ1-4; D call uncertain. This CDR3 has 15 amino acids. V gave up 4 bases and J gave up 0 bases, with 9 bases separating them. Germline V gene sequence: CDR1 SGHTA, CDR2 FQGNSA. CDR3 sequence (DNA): TGTGCCAGCAGCTCCGGGGATGCAACTAATGAAAAACTGTTTTTT. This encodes CASSSGDATNEKLFF. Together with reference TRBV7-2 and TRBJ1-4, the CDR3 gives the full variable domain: GAGVSQSPSNKVTEKGKDVELRCDPISGHTALYWYRQSLGQGLEFLIYFQGNSAPDKSGLPSDRFSAERTGGSVSTLTIQRTQQEDSAVYLCASSSGDATNEKLFFGSGTQLSVL.